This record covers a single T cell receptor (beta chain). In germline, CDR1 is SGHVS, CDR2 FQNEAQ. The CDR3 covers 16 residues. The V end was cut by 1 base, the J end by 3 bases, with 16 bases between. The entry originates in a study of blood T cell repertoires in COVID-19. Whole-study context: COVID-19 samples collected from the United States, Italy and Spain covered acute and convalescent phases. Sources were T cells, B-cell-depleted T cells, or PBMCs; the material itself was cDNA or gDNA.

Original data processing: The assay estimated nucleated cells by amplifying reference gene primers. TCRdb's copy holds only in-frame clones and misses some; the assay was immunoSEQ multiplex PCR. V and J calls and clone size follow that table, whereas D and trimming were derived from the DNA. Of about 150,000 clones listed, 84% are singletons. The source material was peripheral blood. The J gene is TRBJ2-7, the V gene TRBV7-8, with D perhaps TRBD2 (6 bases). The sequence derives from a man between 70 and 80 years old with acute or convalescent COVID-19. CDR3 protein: CASSLGFLGGGYEQYF. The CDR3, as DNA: TGTGCCAGCAGCTTAGGGTTTTTGGGGGGAGGCTACGAGCAGTACTTC. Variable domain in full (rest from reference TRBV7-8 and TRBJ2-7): GAGVSQSPRYKVAKRGQDVALRCDPISGHVSLFWYQQALGQGPEFLTYFQNEAQLDKSGLPSDRFFAERPEGSVSTLKIQRTQQEDSAVYLCASSLGFLGGGYEQYFGPGTRLTVT.